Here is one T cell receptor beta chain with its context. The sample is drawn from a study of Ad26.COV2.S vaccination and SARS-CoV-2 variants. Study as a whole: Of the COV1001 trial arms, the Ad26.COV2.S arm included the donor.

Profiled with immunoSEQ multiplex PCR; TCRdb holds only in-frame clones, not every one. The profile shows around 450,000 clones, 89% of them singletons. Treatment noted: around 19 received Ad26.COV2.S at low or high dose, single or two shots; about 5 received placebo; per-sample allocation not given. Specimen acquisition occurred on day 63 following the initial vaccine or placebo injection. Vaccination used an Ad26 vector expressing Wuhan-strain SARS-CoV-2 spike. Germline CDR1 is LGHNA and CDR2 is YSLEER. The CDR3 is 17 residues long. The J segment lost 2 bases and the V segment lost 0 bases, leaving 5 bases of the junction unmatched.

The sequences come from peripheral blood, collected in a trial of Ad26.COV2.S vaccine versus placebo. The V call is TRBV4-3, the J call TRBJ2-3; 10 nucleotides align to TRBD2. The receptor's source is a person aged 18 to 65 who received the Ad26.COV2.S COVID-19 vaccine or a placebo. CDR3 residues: CASSQDPSGGYTDTQYF. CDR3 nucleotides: TGCGCCAGCAGCCAAGATCCTAGCGGGGGCTACACAGATACGCAGTATTTT.